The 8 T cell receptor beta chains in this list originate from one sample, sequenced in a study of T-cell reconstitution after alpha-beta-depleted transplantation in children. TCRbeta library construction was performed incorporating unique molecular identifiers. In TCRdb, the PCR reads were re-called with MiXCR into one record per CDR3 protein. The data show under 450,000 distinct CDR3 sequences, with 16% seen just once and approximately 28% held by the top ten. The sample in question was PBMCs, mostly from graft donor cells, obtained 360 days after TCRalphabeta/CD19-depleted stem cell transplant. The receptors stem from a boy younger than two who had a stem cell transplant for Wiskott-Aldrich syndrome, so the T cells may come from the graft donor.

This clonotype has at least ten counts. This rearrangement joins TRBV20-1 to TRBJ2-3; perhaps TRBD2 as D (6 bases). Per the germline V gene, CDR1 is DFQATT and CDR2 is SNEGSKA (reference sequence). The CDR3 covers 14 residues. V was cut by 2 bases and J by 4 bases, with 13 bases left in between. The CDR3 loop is CSARNGRGSDTQYF. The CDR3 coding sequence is TGCAGTGCTAGAAACGGGAGAGGGTCAGATACGCAGTATTTT.

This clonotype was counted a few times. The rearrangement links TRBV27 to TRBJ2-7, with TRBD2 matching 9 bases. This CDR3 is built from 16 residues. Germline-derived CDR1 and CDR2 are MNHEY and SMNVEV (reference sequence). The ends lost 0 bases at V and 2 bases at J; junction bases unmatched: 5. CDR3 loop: CASSLSPAGGPYEQYF. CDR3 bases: TGTGCCAGCAGTTTATCTCCTGCGGGGGGGCCCTACGAGCAGTACTTC.

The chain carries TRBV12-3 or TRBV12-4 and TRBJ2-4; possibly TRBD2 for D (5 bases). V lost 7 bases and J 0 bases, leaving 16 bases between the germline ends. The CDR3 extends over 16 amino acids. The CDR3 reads CASTKGPGVAKNIQYF. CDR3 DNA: TGTGCCAGCACCAAAGGCCCCGGGGTAGCCAAAAACATTCAGTACTTC.

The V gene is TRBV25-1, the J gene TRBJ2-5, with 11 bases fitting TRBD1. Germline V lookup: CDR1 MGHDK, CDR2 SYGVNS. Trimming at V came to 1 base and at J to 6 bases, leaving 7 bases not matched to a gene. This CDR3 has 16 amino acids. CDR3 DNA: TGTGCCAGCAGTGAATTAGGACAGGGGGCGGAAAAGACCCAGTACTTC. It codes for CASSELGQGAEKTQYF.

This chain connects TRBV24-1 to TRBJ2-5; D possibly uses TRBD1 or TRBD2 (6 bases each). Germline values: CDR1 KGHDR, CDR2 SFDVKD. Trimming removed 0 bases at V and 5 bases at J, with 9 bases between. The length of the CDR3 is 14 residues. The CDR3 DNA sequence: TGTGCCACCAGTGATTTGCGAGGGGGGGAGACCCAGTACTTC. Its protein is CATSDLRGGETQYF.

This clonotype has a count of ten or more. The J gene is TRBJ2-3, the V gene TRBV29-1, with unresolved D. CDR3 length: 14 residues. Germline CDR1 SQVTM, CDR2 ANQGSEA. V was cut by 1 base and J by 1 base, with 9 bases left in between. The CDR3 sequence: CSVEGWTRTDTQYF. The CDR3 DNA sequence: TGCAGCGTTGAAGGGTGGACGCGCACAGATACGCAGTATTTT.

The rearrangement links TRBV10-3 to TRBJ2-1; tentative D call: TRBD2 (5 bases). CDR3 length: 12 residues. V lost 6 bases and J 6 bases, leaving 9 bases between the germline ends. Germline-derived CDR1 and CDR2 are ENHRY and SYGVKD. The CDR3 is CAISPSLNEQFF. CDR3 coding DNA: TGTGCCATCAGCCCTAGCCTCAATGAGCAGTTCTTC.

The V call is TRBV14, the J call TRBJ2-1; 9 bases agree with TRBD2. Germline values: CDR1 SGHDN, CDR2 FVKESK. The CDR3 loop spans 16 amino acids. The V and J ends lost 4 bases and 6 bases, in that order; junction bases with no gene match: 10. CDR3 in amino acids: CASSLPGLAIGNEQFF. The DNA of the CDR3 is TGTGCCAGCAGCCTACCGGGACTAGCAATTGGCAATGAGCAGTTCTTC.